These 10 T cell receptor beta chains came from one sample sequenced in a study of T cell changes during pregnancy in multiple sclerosis. Clones were sequenced by immunoSEQ multiplex PCR, and TCRdb holds only the in-frame ones, with some missing. The sample records 38,000 or so clones, approximately 94% being singletons. Here the sequenced sample was CD4+ T cells from peripheral blood mononuclear cells, taken in the second trimester of pregnancy. Source of these receptors: a female donor with multiple sclerosis, enrolled in a pregnancy study.

The chain recombines TRBV5-1 with TRBJ2-3; D gene unclear. Trimming removed 0 bases from V and 2 bases from J, with 7 bases in between. From germline, CDR1 is SGHRS and CDR2 YFSETQ. This CDR3 comprises 14 residues. Written as DNA, the CDR3 is TGCGCCAGCAGCTTGGGTGCGATCACAGATACGCAGTATTTT. Translating gives CASSLGAITDTQYF.

The chain joins TRBV9 to TRBJ1-5; D not certain. Deletions cut 3 bases from V and 3 bases from J, with 10 bases between. The CDR3 is 14 residues long. CDR1 and CDR2 (germline): SGDLS, YYNGEE. The CDR3 reads CASSDGQDNQPQHF. The DNA of the CDR3 is TGTGCCAGCAGCGATGGGCAGGACAATCAGCCCCAGCATTTT.

The rearrangement links TRBV7-6 to TRBJ2-7; TRBD2 matches at 11 bases. The germline V gene encodes CDR1 SGHVS and CDR2 FNYEAQ. With V trimmed by 3 bases and J by 6 bases, 7 bases remained unmatched. This CDR3 region has 15 residues. The CDR3 sequence is CASSLATSGETEQYF. In DNA, the CDR3 is TGTGCCAGCAGCTTGGCGACTAGCGGGGAGACCGAGCAGTACTTC. The entire variable domain, with the rest obtained from reference TRBV7-6 and TRBJ2-7, is as follows: GAGVSQSPRYKVTKRGQDVALRCDPISGHVSLYWYRQALGQGPEFLTYFNYEAQQDKSGLPNDRFSAERPEGSISTLTIQRTEQRDSAMYRCASSLATSGETEQYFGPGTRLTVT.

The chain recombines TRBV28 with TRBJ2-1, with a weak D call TRBD2 (6 bases). This CDR3 spans 14 amino acids. V gave up 6 bases and J gave up 6 bases, with 15 bases separating them. Per germline, CDR1 MDHEN and CDR2 SYDVKM. In nucleotides, the CDR3 is TGTGCCAGCAGGCTACCGGGGGACTTCAATGAGCAGTTCTTC. Amino acids: CASRLPGDFNEQFF.

The CDR3 DNA reads as TGTGCCAGTAGACCGGACTTCACAGATACGCAGTATTTT. It is translated as CASRPDFTDTQYF. The J gene is TRBJ2-3, the V gene TRBV19; D is possibly TRBD2 (5 bases). This CDR3 has 13 amino acids. V dropped 6 bases and J dropped 2 bases, with 9 bases sitting between them. The germline CDR1 and CDR2 sequences are LNHDA and SQIVND (reference sequence).

The gene calls are TRBV5-4 and TRBJ2-5, with D unclear. There are 14 residues in the CDR3. Germline V gene data show CDR1 as SGHNT and CDR2 as YYREEE (reference sequence). V dropped 0 bases and J dropped 7 bases, with 13 bases sitting between them. The CDR3 protein is CASSLGGSLRTQYF. CDR3 DNA sequence: TGTGCCAGCAGCTTGGGCGGATCGCTAAGGACCCAGTACTTC.

The chain recombines TRBV19 with TRBJ2-7; D is ambiguous. The CDR3 length is 13 residues. Germline CDR1 reads LNHDA; CDR2 reads SQIVND (reference sequence). V lost 5 bases and J lost 5, with 13 bases in between. Here the CDR3 reads CASSALGGHEQYF. In DNA form, the CDR3 reads TGTGCCAGTAGTGCCCTGGGTGGGCACGAGCAGTACTTC.

The chain combines TRBV6-1 with TRBJ1-5; no clear D gene. Deletions cut 5 bases from V and 4 bases from J, with 9 bases between. The CDR3 is made up of 13 amino acids. Germline CDR1 MNHNS, CDR2 SASEGT. The CDR3 is CASSIKQNQPQHF. DNA for the CDR3: TGTGCCAGCAGTATCAAACAGAATCAGCCCCAGCATTTT.

V and J are TRBV5-1 and TRBJ1-2; the match to TRBD1 covers 7 bases. With V trimmed by 0 bases and J by 8 bases, 7 bases remained unmatched. This CDR3 spans 14 amino acids. The germline CDR1 and CDR2 sequences are SGHRS and YFSETQ. The CDR3 protein is CASSLVQGPGGYTF. CDR3 DNA sequence: TGCGCCAGCAGCTTGGTACAGGGGCCTGGGGGCTACACCTTC.

The J gene is TRBJ1-5, the V gene TRBV19; tentative D call: TRBD1 (5 bases). From germline, CDR1 is LNHDA and CDR2 SQIVND (reference sequence). Trimming stripped 5 bases from V and 4 bases from J, with 15 bases between. The CDR3 runs 15 residues. This chain's CDR3 is CASSFIQGGNQPQHF. The CDR3, as DNA: TGTGCCAGTAGTTTTATTCAGGGAGGAAATCAGCCCCAGCATTTT.